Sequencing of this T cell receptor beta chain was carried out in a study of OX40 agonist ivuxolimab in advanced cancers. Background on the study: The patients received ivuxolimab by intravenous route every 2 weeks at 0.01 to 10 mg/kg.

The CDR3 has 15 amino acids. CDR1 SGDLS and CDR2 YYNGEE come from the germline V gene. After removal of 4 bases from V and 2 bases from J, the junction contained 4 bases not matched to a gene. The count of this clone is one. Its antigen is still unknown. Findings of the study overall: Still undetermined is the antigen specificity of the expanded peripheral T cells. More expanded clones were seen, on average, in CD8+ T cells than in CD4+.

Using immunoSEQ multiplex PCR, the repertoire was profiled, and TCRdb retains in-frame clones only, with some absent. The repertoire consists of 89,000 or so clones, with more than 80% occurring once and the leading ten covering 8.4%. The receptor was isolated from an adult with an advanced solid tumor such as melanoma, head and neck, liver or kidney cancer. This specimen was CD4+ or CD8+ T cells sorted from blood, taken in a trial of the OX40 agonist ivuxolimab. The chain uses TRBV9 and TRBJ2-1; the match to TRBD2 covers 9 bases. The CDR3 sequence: CASSPGTSPYNEQFF. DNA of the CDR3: TGTGCCAGCAGCCCCGGGACTAGCCCCTACAATGAGCAGTTCTTC.